The clone carrying this T cell receptor (beta chain) was detected a few times. As yet, its antigen is unknown. The sample belongs to a study of response to subunit inactivated influenza vaccine. Whole-study findings and limits: Few additional T cells are recruited per seasonal influenza vaccination, authors suggested.

Trimming cost V 1 base and J 3 bases, with 10 bases left between them. Germline assignment: CDR1 LNHNV and CDR2 YYDKDF (reference sequence). The CDR3 totals 15 residues. TCRdb independently ran MiXCR on the RT-PCR reads; one entry per CDR3 protein. The data contain about 520,000 distinct CDR3 sequences, about 10% of them singletons. Sequenced here: PBMCs from blood, sampled about 40 days after vaccination. This sequence was found in a man aged 50 or older who received an inactivated influenza vaccine. J is TRBJ2-1 and V is TRBV15; D might be TRBD2 (6 bases). The CDR3 coding sequence is TGTGCCACCAGCAGAGCACGGGACTTCTACAATGAGCAGTTCTTC. Translated: CATSRARDFYNEQFF.